This TCR beta chain was sequenced in a study of T cells in localized non-small cell lung cancer. The study, taken as a whole, reports: A median about 56 of the top 100 tumor clones appeared in adjacent lung. The greatest T cell clonality was found in uninvolved adjacent lung (higher than in tumor).

V lost 2 bases and J 6 bases, leaving 14 bases between the germline ends. The CDR3 consists of 14 residues. Germline CDR1 reads GTSNPN; CDR2 reads SVGIG (reference sequence). With respect to this clone: The antigen is not known.

Some clones are missing from TCRdb's copy, which holds only in-frame ones; the method was immunoSEQ multiplex PCR. The table lists 25,000 or so clones, 88% of them singletons. The TCR comes from a man aged 35 to 69 with stage II lung adenocarcinoma. The rearrangement joins TRBV30 to TRBJ1-5; D gene unclear. This specimen was PBMCs, taken before any cancer treatment. CDR3 amino acids: CAWSRSASGQPQHF. The DNA for the CDR3 is TGTGCCTGGAGTCGCAGTGCCTCAGGTCAGCCCCAGCATTTT.